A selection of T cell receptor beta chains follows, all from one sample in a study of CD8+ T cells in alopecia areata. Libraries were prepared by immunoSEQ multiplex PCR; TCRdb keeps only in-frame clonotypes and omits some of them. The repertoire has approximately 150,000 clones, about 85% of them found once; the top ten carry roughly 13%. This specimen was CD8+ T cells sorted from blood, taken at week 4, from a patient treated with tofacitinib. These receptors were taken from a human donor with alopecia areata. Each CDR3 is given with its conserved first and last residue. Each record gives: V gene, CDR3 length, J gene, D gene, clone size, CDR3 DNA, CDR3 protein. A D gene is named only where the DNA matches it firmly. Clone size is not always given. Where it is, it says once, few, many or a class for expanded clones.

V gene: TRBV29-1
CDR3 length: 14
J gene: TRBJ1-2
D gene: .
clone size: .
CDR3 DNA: TGCAGCGTTGATACAGGGAGACCTAACTATGGCTACACCTTC
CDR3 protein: CSVDTGRPNYGYTF

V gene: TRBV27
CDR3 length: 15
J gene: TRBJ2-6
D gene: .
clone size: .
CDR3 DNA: TGTGCCAGCACCGCAGTTGAGCCCGGGGCCAACGTCCTGACTTTC
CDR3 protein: CASTAVEPGANVLTF

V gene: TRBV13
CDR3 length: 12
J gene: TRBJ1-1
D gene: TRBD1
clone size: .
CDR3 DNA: TGTGCCAGCAGCTCTGGACAGGTCCAGGCTTTCTTT
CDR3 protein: CASSSGQVQAFF

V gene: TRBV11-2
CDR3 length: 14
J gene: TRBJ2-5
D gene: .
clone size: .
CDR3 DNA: TGTGCCAGCAGCCCGCGGGACAACCAAGAGACCCAGTACTTC
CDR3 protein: CASSPRDNQETQYF

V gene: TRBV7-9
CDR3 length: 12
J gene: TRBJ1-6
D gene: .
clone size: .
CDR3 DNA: TGTGCCAGCAGAATTGTGGGTTCACCCCTCCACTTT
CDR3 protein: CASRIVGSPLHF

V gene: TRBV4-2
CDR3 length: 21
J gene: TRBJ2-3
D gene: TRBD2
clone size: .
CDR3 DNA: TGTGCCAGCAGCCAAGGGAGTGGGCCGGGACTAGCGGGAGAGTACACAGATACGCAGTATTTT
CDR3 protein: CASSQGSGPGLAGEYTDTQYF

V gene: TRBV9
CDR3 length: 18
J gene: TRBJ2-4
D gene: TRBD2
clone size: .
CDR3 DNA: TGTGCCAGCAGCGTAGGAAGCGGGCGGGAGAGAACCAAAAACATTCAGTACTTC
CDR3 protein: CASSVGSGRERTKNIQYF

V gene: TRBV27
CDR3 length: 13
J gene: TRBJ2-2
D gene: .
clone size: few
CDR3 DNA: TGTGCCAGCAGTTTAATCGGCACCGGGGAGCTGTTTTTT
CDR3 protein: CASSLIGTGELFF

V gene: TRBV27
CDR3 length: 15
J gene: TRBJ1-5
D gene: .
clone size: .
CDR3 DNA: TGTGCCAGCATGCAGGGGACGGGAAGCAATCAGCCCCAGCATTTT
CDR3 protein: CASMQGTGSNQPQHF

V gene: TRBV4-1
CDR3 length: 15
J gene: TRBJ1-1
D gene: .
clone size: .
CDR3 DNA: TGCGCCAGCAGCCCGGCGGGGTCCGGGGACACTGAAGCTTTCTTT
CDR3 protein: CASSPAGSGDTEAFF

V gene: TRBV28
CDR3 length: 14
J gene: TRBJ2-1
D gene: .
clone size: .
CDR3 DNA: TGTGCCAGCAGTTCGCCGGGTAGCTTCAATGAGCAGTTCTTC
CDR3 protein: CASSSPGSFNEQFF

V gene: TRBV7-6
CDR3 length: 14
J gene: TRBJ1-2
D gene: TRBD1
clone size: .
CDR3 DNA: TGTGCCAGCAGCCCTACCGACAGGGTTCAAAGCTACACCTTC
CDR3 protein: CASSPTDRVQSYTF

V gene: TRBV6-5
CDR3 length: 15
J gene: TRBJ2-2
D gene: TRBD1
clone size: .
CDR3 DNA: TGTGCCAGCAGCGGGACAGCCGCGAACACCGGGGAGCTGTTTTTT
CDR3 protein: CASSGTAANTGELFF

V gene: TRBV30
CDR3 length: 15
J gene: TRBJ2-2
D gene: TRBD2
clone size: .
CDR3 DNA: TGTGCCTGGAGTGTACGGCGGGAGATGTCCGGGGAGCTGTTTTTT
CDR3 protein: CAWSVRREMSGELFF

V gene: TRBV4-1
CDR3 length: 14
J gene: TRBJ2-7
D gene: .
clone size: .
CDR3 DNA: TGCGCCAGCAGCCAACAGGACAGTTTCTACGAGCAGTACTTC
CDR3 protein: CASSQQDSFYEQYF

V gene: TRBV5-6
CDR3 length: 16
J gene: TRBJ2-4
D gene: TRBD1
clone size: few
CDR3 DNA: TGTGCCAGCAGCTTGGTAGGGGGCGCATCCAAAAACATTCAGTACTTC
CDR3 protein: CASSLVGGASKNIQYF

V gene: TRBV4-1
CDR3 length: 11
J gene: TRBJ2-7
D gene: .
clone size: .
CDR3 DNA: TGCGCCAGCAGCCAAGAAATGGGGCAGTACTTC
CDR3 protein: CASSQEMGQYF

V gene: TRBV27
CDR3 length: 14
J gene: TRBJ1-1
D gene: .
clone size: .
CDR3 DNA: TGTGCCAGCAGTTTGGTCAGGAAAAACACTGAAGCTTTCTTT
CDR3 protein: CASSLVRKNTEAFF

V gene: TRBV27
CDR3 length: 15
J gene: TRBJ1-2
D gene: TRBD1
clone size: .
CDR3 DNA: TGTGCCAGCAGTCCCGGACAGGGGATGGTAAAAGGCTACACCTTC
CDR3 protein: CASSPGQGMVKGYTF

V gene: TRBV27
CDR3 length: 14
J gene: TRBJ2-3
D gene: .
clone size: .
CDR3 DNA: TGTGCCAGCACCATGGCAGGGGGGGCGGATACGCAGTATTTT
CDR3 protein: CASTMAGGADTQYF

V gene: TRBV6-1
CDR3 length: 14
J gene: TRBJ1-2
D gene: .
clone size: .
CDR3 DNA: TGTGCCAGCAGTGAAATGGTGGGGAATCGGGGCTACACCTTC
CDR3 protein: CASSEMVGNRGYTF

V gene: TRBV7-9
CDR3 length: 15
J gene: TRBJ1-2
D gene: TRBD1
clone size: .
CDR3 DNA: TGTGCCAGCAGCAAACCCCCGGGGGACAGTTATGGCTACACCTTC
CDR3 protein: CASSKPPGDSYGYTF

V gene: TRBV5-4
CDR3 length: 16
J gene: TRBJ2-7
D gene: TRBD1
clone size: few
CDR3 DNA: TGTGCCAGCAGCCGGGAGACAGGGGGGAGCTCCTACGAGCAGTACTTC
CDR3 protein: CASSRETGGSSYEQYF

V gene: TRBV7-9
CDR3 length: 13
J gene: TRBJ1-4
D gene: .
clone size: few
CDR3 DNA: TGTGCCAGCAGCTTATCTTTGAATGAAAAACTGTTTTTT
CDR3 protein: CASSLSLNEKLFF

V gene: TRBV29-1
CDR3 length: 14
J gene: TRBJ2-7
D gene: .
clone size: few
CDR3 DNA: TGCAGCGTTGAAGGGCCAGGGACAAACTACGAGCAGTACTTC
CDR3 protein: CSVEGPGTNYEQYF

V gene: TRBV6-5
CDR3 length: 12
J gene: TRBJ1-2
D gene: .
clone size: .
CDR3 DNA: TGTGCCAGCAGTTACGGGGGGGAAGGCTACACCTTC
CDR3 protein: CASSYGGEGYTF

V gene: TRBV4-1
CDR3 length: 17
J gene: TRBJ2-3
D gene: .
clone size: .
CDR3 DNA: TGCGCCAGCAGCCAGAGCCCCGCCAAGGCTGGCACAGATACGCAGTATTTT
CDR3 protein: CASSQSPAKAGTDTQYF

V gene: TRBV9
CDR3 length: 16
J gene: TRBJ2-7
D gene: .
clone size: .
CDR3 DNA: TGTGCCAGCAGCGCTTCCGACAGGGGAGGGATGTACGAGCAGTACTTC
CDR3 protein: CASSASDRGGMYEQYF

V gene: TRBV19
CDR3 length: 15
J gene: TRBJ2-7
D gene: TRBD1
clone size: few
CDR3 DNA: TGTGCCAGTACTCCGGGACAGGGGGTATCCTACGAGCAGTACTTC
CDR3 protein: CASTPGQGVSYEQYF

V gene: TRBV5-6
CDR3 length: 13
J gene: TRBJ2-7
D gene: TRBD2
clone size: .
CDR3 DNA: TGTGCCAGCAGCATGGGAGGGGTCGACGAGCAGTACTTC
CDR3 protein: CASSMGGVDEQYF

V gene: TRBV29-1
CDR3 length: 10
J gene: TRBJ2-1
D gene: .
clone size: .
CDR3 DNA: TGCAGCGTGGGAACGGTGGTGGATTTCTTC
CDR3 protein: CSVGTVVDFF

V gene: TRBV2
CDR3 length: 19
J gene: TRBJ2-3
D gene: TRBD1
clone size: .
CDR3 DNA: TGTGCCAGCAGTGAAGTTGGGAATCGGGACAGGGCTCCTGAAGATACGCAGTATTTT
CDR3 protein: CASSEVGNRDRAPEDTQYF

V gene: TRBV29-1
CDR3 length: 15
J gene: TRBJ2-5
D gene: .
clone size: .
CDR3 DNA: TGCAGCGTTGAAGGAACTAGCCGGATTATAGAGACCCAGTACTTC
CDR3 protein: CSVEGTSRIIETQYF

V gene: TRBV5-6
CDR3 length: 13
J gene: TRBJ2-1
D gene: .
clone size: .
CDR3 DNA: TGTGCCAGCAGCTCCGCAGGGTACAATGAGCAGTTCTTC
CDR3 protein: CASSSAGYNEQFF

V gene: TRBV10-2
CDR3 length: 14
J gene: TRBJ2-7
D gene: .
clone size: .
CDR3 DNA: TGCGCCAGCTCGGAGGGAGAGGACTCCTACGAGCAGTACTTC
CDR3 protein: CASSEGEDSYEQYF

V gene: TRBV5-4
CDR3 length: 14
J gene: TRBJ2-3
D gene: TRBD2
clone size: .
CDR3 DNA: TGTGCCAGCAGCCCCCTAGCGGGCACAGATACGCAGTATTTT
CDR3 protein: CASSPLAGTDTQYF

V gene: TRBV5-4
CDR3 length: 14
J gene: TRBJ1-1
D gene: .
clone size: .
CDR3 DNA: TGTGCCAGCAGCTGGCTCGGGGGTAACACTGAAGCTTTCTTT
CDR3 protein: CASSWLGGNTEAFF

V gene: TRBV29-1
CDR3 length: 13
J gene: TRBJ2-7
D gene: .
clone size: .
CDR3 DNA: TGCAGCGCCGGGACCGTGAACTCCTACGAGCAGTACTTC
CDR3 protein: CSAGTVNSYEQYF

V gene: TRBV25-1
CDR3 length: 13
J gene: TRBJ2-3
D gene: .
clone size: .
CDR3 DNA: TGTGCCAGCAGTGAATTTGGCACAGATACGCAGTATTTT
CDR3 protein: CASSEFGTDTQYF

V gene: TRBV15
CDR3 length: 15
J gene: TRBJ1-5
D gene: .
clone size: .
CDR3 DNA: TGTGCCACCAGCAGAGATGCGGGGCTTGGCCAGCCCCAGCATTTT
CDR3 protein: CATSRDAGLGQPQHF

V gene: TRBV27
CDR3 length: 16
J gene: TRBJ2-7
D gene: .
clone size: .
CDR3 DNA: TGTGCCAGCAGTTTCAGTTTAGGTAGCAAATCCTACGAGCAGTACTTC
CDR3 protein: CASSFSLGSKSYEQYF

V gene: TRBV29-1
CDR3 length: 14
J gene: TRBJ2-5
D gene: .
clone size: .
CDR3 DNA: TGCAGCGTTGACGGCGGGGGCCCTCAAGAGACCCAGTACTTC
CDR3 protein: CSVDGGGPQETQYF

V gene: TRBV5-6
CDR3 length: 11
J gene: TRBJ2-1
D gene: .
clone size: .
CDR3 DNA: TGTGCCAGCAGCTTGGGTAACGAGCAGTTCTTC
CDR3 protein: CASSLGNEQFF

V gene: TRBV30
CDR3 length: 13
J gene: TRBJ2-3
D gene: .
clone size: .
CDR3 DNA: TGTGGTACGGGGCATCCCGGCACAGATACGCAGTATTTT
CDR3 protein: CGTGHPGTDTQYF

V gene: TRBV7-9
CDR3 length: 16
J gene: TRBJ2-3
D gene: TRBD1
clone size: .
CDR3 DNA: TGTGCCAGCAGCGCGCGGGACGGGACAGGACGGGTTACGCAGTATTTT
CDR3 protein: CASSARDGTGRVTQYF

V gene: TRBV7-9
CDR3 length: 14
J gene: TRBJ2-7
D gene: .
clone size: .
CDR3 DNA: TGTGCCAGCAGCCGTCTCTCAACAGGCGGAGAGCAGTACTTC
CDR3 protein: CASSRLSTGGEQYF

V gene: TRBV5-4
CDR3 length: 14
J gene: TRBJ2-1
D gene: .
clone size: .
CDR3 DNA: TGTGCCAGCAGCTTGGGCACCACGTACAATGAGCAGTTCTTC
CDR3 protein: CASSLGTTYNEQFF

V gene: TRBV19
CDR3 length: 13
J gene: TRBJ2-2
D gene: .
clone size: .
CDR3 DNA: TGTGCCAGTAGTATTACGTCGAGCGGGGAGCTGTTTTTT
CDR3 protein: CASSITSSGELFF

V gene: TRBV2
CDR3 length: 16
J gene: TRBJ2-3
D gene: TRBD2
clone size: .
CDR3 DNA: TGTGCCAGCAGCTCAGGACTAGCGGAAAGCACAGATACGCAGTATTTT
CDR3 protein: CASSSGLAESTDTQYF

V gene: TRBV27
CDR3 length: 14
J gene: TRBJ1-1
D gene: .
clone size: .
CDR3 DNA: TGTGCCAGCGTCCCAACCGGGTCGAACACTGAAGCTTTCTTT
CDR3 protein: CASVPTGSNTEAFF

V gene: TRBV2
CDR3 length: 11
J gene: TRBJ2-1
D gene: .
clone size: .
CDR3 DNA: TGTGCCAGCAGTGAGTACAATGAGCAGTTCTTC
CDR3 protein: CASSEYNEQFF

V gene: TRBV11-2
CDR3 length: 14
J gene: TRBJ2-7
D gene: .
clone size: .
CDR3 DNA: TGTGCCAGCAGCTTTTTGGCCAGCTCCTACGAGCAGTACTTC
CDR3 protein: CASSFLASSYEQYF